This T cell receptor (beta chain) comes out of a study of CD8+CD57+ T cells in acquired aplastic anemia. For the study at large: The mean DNA yield obtained from sorted CD4+ and CD8+ cells came to approximately 3 ug. Reads per healthy sample averaged about 10.8 million (CD4+) and under 13 million (CD8+). The study, taken as a whole, reports: Overlap between patients and controls comprised roughly 28 CD8+ CDR3 sequences.

This clonotype has only a few counts. The antigen is undetermined. Trimming shortened V by 5 bases and J by 0 bases, and 10 bases separated the two germline ends. This CDR3 is 14 amino acids long. The germline gives CDR1 SGHTA, CDR2 FQGNSA. Genomic DNA acted as the template from which TCR beta VDJ combination and CDR3 sequence profiling were carried out. TCRdb reanalysed the reads using MiXCR and keeps one entry per CDR3 protein. The table has more than 100,000 distinct CDR3 sequences, 48% seen once. Material: sorted CD4+, CD8+, or CD8+CD57+ T cells (not recorded which) from PBMCs. The sequence was obtained from a human donor in good health, serving as a control. The V gene is TRBV7-2, the J gene TRBJ1-2; tentative D call: TRBD1 (5 bases). DNA for the CDR3: TGTGCCAGCAGCCCGACGACAGCTAACTATGGCTACACCTTC. Translating it yields CASSPTTANYGYTF.